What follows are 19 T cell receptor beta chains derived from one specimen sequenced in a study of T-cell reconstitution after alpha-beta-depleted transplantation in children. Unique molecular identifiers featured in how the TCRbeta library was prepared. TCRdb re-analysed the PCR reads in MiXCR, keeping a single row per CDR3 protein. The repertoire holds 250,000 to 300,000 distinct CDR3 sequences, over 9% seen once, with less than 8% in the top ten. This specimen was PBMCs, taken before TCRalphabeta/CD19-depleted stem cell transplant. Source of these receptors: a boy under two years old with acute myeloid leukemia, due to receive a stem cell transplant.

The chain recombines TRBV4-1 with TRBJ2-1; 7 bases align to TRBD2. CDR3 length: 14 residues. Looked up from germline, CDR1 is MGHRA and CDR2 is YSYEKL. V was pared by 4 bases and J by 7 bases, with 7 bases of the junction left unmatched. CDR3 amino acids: CASSPLAVGNEQFF. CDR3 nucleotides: TGCGCCAGCAGCCCCCTAGCGGTGGGGAATGAGCAGTTCTTC.

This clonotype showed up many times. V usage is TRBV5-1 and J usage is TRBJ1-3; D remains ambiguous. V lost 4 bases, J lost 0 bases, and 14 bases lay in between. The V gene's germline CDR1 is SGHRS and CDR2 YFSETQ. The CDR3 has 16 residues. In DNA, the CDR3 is TGCGCCAGCAGCCATCAAGGGCGGTCCTCTGGAAACACCATATATTTT. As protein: CASSHQGRSSGNTIYF.

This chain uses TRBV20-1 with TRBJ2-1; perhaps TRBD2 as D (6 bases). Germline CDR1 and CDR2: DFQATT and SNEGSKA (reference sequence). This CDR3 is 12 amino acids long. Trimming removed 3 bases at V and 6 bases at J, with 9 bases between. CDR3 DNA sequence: TGCAGTGCTAGGGTGGGGGGCAATGAGCAGTTCTTC. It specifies CSARVGGNEQFF.

Here the CDR3 DNA reads TGTGCCAGCTCATCGGGACCCCCCTTAGAGCAGTTCTTC. Amino acids: CASSSGPPLEQFF. The chain joins TRBV18 to TRBJ2-1, with D perhaps assigned TRBD1 or TRBD2 (5 bases each). The CDR3 is 13 amino acids. CDR1 and CDR2 (germline): KGHSH, LQKENI. V was cut by 5 bases and J by 10 bases, with 15 bases left in between.

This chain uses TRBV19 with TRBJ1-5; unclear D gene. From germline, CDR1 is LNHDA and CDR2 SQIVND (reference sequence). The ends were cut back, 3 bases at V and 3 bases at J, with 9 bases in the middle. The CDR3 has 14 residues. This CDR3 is CASSITQLNQPQHF. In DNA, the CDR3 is TGTGCCAGTAGTATCACCCAGCTCAATCAGCCCCAGCATTTT. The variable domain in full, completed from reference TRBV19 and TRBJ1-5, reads DGGITQSPKYLFRKEGQNVTLSCEQNLNHDAMYWYRQDPGQGLRLIYYSQIVNDFQKGDIAEGYSVSREKKESFPLTVTSAQKNPTAFYLCASSITQLNQPQHFGDGTRLSIL.

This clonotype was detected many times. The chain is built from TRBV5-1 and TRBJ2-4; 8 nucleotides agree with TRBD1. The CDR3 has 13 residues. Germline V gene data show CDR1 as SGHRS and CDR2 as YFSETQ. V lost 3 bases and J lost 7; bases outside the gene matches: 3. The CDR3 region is CASSSRQGNIQYF. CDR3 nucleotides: TGCGCCAGCAGCTCCCGACAGGGGAACATTCAGTACTTC.

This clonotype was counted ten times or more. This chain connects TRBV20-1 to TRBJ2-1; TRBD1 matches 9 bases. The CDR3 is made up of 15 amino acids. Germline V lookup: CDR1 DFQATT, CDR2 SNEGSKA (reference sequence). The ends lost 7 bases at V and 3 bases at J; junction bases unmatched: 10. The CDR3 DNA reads TGCAGTGTAACCAAGGGACAGGGCTACTACAATGAGCAGTTCTTC. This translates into CSVTKGQGYYNEQFF.

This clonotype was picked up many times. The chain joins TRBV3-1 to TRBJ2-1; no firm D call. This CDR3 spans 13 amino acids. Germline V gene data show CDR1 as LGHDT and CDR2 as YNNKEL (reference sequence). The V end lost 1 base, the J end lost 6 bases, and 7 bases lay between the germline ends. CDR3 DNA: TGTGCCAGCAGCCAAGTTCTCGTCAATGAGCAGTTCTTC. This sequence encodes CASSQVLVNEQFF.

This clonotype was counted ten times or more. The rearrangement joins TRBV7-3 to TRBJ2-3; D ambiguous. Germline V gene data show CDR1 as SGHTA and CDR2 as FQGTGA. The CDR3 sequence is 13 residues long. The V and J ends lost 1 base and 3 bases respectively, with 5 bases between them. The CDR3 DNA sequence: TGTGCCAGCAGCTTAAAGAGGACAGATACGCAGTATTTT. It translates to CASSLKRTDTQYF.

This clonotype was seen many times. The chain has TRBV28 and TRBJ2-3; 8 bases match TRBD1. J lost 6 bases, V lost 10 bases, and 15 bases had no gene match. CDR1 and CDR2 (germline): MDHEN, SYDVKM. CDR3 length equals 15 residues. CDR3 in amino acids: CAIGPPGQVLDTQYF. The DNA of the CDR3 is TGTGCCATCGGTCCCCCGGGACAGGTTCTGGATACGCAGTATTTT.

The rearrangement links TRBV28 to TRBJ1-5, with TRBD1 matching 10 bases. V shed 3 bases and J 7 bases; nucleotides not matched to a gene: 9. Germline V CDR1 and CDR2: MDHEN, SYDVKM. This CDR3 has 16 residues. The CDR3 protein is CASSLGIGQGEQPQHF. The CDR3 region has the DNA TGTGCCAGCAGTTTGGGGATTGGACAGGGGGAACAGCCCCAGCATTTT.

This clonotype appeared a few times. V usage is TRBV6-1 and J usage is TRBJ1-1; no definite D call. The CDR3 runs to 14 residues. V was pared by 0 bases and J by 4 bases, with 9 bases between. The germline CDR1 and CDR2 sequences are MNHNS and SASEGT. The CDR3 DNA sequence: TGTGCCAGCAGTGAAGCTGGGATTGGCACTGAAGCTTTCTTT. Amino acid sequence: CASSEAGIGTEAFF.

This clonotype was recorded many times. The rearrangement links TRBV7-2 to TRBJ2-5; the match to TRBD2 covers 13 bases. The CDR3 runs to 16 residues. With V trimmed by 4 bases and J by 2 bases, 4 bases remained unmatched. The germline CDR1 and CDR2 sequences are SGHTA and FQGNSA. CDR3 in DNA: TGTGCCAGCAGCTCGTTACTAGCGGGAGGGCAAGAGACCCAGTACTTC. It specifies CASSSLLAGGQETQYF.

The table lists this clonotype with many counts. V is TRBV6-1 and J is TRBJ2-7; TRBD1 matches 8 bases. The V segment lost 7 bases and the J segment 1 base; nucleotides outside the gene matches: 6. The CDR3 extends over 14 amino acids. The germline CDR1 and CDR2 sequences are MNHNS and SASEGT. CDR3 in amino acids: CASTTGQGSYEQYF. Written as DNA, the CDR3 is TGTGCCAGCACCACAGGACAGGGTTCCTACGAGCAGTACTTC.

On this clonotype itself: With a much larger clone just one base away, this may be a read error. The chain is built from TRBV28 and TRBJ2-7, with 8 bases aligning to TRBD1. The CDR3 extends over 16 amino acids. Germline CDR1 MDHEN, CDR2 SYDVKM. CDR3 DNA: TGTGCCGGCAGTTTTCCCCTCGGACAGGGCACCTACGAGCAGTACTTC. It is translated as CAGSFPLGQGTYEQYF.

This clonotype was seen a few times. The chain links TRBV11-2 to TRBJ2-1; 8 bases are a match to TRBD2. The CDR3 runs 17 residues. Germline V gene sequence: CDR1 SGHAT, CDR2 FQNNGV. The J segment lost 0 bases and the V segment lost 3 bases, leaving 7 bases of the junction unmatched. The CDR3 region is CASSFLAGWSSYNEQFF. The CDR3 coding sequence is TGTGCCAGCAGCTTCTTAGCGGGGTGGAGCTCCTACAATGAGCAGTTCTTC.

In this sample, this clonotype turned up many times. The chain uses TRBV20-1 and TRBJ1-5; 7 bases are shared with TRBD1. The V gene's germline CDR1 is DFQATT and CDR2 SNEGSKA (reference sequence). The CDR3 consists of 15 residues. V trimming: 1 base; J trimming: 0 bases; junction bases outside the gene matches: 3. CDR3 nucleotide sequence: TGCAGTGCTAGAGGCAGGGGGAGTAGCAATCAGCCCCAGCATTTT. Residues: CSARGRGSSNQPQHF.

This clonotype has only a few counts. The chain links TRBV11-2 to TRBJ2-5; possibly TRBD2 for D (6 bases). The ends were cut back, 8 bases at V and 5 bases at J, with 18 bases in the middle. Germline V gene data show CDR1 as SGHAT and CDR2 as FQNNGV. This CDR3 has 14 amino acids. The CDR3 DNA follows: TGTGCCAGCTCCGGGTCTCTCCGGGAGGAGACCCAGTACTTC. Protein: CASSGSLREETQYF.

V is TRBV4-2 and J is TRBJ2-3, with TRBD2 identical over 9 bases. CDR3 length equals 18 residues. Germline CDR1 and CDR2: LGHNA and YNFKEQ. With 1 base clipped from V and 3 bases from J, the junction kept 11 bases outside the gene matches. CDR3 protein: CASSQAYLREGQTDTQYF. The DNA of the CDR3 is TGTGCCAGCAGCCAAGCTTATCTGCGGGAGGGCCAGACAGATACGCAGTATTTT.